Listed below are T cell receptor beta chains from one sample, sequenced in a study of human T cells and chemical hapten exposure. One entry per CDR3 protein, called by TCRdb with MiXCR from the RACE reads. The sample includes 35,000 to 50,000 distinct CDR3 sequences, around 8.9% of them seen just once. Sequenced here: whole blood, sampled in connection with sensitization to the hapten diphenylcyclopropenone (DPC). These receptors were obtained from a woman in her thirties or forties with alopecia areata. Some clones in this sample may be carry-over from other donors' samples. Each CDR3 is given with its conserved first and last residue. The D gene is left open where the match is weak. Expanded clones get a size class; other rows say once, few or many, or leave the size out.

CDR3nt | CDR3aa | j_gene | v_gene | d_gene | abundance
TGTGCCACCAGTGATCGACAGGGAGGTCAGCCCCAGCATTTT | CATSDRQGGQPQHF | TRBJ1-5 | TRBV24-1 | TRBD1 | many
TGTGCCAGCAGCTTAGCCGGGACAGCCAAGGGGTACGAGCAGTACTTC | CASSLAGTAKGYEQYF | TRBJ2-7 | TRBV7-2 | TRBD1 | many
TGTGCCAGCAGTGCAGACAATTCCCCCTACAATGAGCAGTTCTTC | CASSADNSPYNEQFF | TRBJ2-1 | TRBV6-6 | . | few
TGCAGCGTTGATGGCGGGAACACCGGGGAGCTGTTTTTT | CSVDGGNTGELFF | TRBJ2-2 | TRBV29-1 | . | many
TGCAGTGCAAGCTTGGCGGGGGACTACAATGAGCAGTTCTTC | CSASLAGDYNEQFF | TRBJ2-1 | TRBV20-1 | TRBD2 | many
TGCAGCGTTGGATCAGGGGGTGATTCACCCCTCCACTTT | CSVGSGGDSPLHF | TRBJ1-6 | TRBV29-1 | TRBD1 | .
TGTGCCAGCAGCCCGGGGGTCCAGGGCACCGGGGAGCTGTTTTTT | CASSPGVQGTGELFF | TRBJ2-2 | TRBV7-6 | . | many
TGTGCCACCAGTCGGGGAGGCGCTGAAGCTTTCTTT | CATSRGGAEAFF | TRBJ1-1 | TRBV24-1 | . | many
TGTGCCAGCAGTGTCGGGGGCCTCGGCAATCAGCCCCAGCATTTT | CASSVGGLGNQPQHF | TRBJ1-5 | TRBV6-1 | . | many
TGTGCCAGCAGGCTTTCGACAGGAAATCAGCCCCAGCATTTT | CASRLSTGNQPQHF | TRBJ1-5 | TRBV12-3/TRBV12-4 | . | .
TGTGCCAGCAGCCGGGACAGTGGGGCTGAAGCTTTCTTT | CASSRDSGAEAFF | TRBJ1-1 | TRBV6-4 | TRBD1 | many
TGTGCCAGCAGTTACTTTGGACAGAGCTCTGGGGCCAACGTCCTGACTTTC | CASSYFGQSSGANVLTF | TRBJ2-6 | TRBV6-2/TRBV6-3 | . | many
TGCAGTGCCCCCCGGGATAACTCCTACGAGCAGTACTTC | CSAPRDNSYEQYF | TRBJ2-7 | TRBV20-1 | . | many
TGCGCCAGCAGCTTGTCTCCGGGACAGGGATCGGGCGAGCAGTACTTC | CASSLSPGQGSGEQYF | TRBJ2-7 | TRBV5-1 | TRBD1 | .
TGTGCCAGCAGCTTTAATATAGAGGGGGTGAAATACAATGAGCAGTTCTTC | CASSFNIEGVKYNEQFF | TRBJ2-1 | TRBV7-2 | . | many
TGTGCCAGCAGTTCCACAGAGAATCAGCCCCAGCATTTT | CASSSTENQPQHF | TRBJ1-5 | TRBV6-2/TRBV6-3 | . | medium-sized
TGTGCCAGCAGCCCGCAGCACGGGCAGCCACAGCATTTT | CASSPQHGQPQHF | TRBJ1-5 | TRBV7-9 | . | many
TGTGCCAGCAGCTTTGACTCCTACGAGCAGTACTTC | CASSFDSYEQYF | TRBJ2-7 | TRBV7-9 | . | .
TGCGCCAGCAGCCAAGAGCGCTCCCTCTATGGCTACACCTTC | CASSQERSLYGYTF | TRBJ1-2 | TRBV4-3 | . | many
TGTGCCAGCAGTCCCCTCCGACTAGCGCGAGGAGATACGCAGTATTTT | CASSPLRLARGDTQYF | TRBJ2-3 | TRBV12-3/TRBV12-4 | TRBD2 | many
TGCAGCGTCCAACTGACAGGGGGATCACCCCTCCACTTT | CSVQLTGGSPLHF | TRBJ1-6 | TRBV29-1 | TRBD1 | many
TGTGCCAGCAGCTTGGAGAGGCGAGGTGGATATAATTCACCCCTCCACTTT | CASSLERRGGYNSPLHF | TRBJ1-6 | TRBV5-5 | . | .
TGTGCCAGCAGTCCCCCCGGGAGCCAAGAGACCCAGTACTTC | CASSPPGSQETQYF | TRBJ2-5 | TRBV5-4 | . | many
TGTGCCAGCAGTCAACAGGGCTACAATGAGCAGTTCTTC | CASSQQGYNEQFF | TRBJ2-1 | TRBV14 | . | .
TGTGCCAGCAGCTTAATCCCGTGGACAGGGATCAACACCATATATTTT | CASSLIPWTGINTIYF | TRBJ1-3 | TRBV7-9 | TRBD1 | many
TGCGCCAGCAGCCAAGATTACCACTCCGAGGACACTGAAGCTTTCTTT | CASSQDYHSEDTEAFF | TRBJ1-1 | TRBV4-3 | . | many
TGTGCCAGTAGTATAGCGCTAGCGGGGGATAACGCCTACAATGAGCAGTTCTTC | CASSIALAGDNAYNEQFF | TRBJ2-1 | TRBV19 | TRBD2 | many
TGTGCCAGCAGTCCGAGAGACAGGGCTCCCTACGAGCAGTACTTC | CASSPRDRAPYEQYF | TRBJ2-7 | TRBV12-3/TRBV12-4 | TRBD1 | many
TGTGCCAGCAGTTACGCAGGAGGCACCCAACTACTTGGCTACACCTTC | CASSYAGGTQLLGYTF | TRBJ1-2 | TRBV6-2/TRBV6-3 | . | many
TGTGCCAGGGATCCGGGACACGAGAACACTGAAGCTTTCTTT | CARDPGHENTEAFF | TRBJ1-1 | TRBV2 | . | many
TGTGCCATCTGGGCGGGGAGTCATGGCTACACCTTC | CAIWAGSHGYTF | TRBJ1-2 | TRBV10-3 | . | few
TGCAGTGCTAGAGATCCCCCCGGGACAGAGAATCAGCCCCAGCATTTT | CSARDPPGTENQPQHF | TRBJ1-5 | TRBV20-1 | TRBD1 | many
TGCAGCGTTGTAATGGGAGATACGCAGTATTTT | CSVVMGDTQYF | TRBJ2-3 | TRBV29-1 | . | .
TGCGCCAGCAGCTCGGACGGGAAGCAAGCTTTCTTT | CASSSDGKQAFF | TRBJ1-1 | TRBV5-1 | . | medium-sized